These T cell receptor beta chains were read from a single sample in a study of blood T cell repertoires in COVID-19. Profiling relied on immunoSEQ multiplex PCR, and the TCRdb table lists in-frame clones only, not all of them. This table has some 220,000 clones, around 83% appearing once. Input material: peripheral blood. All receptors come from a man in his fifties with active or convalescent COVID-19. Each CDR3 is given with its conserved first and last residue. Each record gives: J gene, V gene, D gene, clone size, CDR3 length, CDR3 protein, CDR3 DNA. D genes are given only for firm matches. Clone size is shown for a subset of rows, as once, few, many or a class of expanded clone.

TRBJ1-6,TRBV4-1,.,.,16,CASSQVRGSVNSPLHF,TGCGCCAGCAGCCAAGTCCGGGGGAGTGTAAATTCACCCCTCCACTTT
TRBJ1-1,TRBV7-3,.,.,17,CASSPNKDSYMNTEAFF,TGTGCCAGCAGCCCAAATAAAGACAGCTACATGAACACTGAAGCTTTCTTT
TRBJ2-5,TRBV7-2,.,.,13,CASSLRTRETQYF,TGTGCCAGCAGCTTACGGACACGAGAGACCCAGTACTTC
TRBJ1-5,TRBV6-5,.,.,14,CATRYDYGSQPQHF,TGTGCCACCCGATACGACTACGGAAGTCAGCCCCAGCATTTT
TRBJ1-3,TRBV19,TRBD1,.,17,CASSDTTGGLSGNTIYF,TGTGCCAGTAGTGACACGACAGGGGGCCTCTCTGGAAACACCATATATTTT
TRBJ1-2,TRBV18,TRBD1,.,16,CASSSGQGATNYGYTF,TGTGCCAGCTCCTCCGGACAGGGGGCCACGAACTATGGCTACACCTTC
TRBJ1-1,TRBV5-4,TRBD1,.,15,CASSLGGQTNTEAFF,TGTGCCAGCAGCTTGGGGGGACAGACCAACACTGAAGCTTTCTTT
TRBJ2-1,TRBV6-5,TRBD2,.,15,CASRRLAGGYNEQFF,TGTGCCAGCAGACGACTAGCGGGAGGGTACAATGAGCAGTTCTTC
TRBJ2-7,TRBV29-1,.,.,13,CSVRAPTGYEQYF,TGCAGCGTCCGAGCCCCCACGGGATACGAGCAGTACTTC
TRBJ2-7,TRBV29-1,TRBD2,.,12,CSVGRTRDEQYF,TGCAGCGTTGGTAGGACTAGGGACGAGCAGTACTTC
TRBJ2-7,TRBV18,TRBD1,.,15,CASSPGTGGAYEQYF,TGTGCCAGCTCACCAGGGACAGGGGGGGCCTACGAGCAGTACTTC
TRBJ2-7,TRBV5-4,TRBD1,.,16,CASSLATGQGAYEQYF,TGTGCCAGCAGCTTGGCAACGGGACAGGGTGCATACGAGCAGTACTTC
TRBJ2-3,TRBV7-2,.,.,14,CASSLLANIDTQYF,TGTGCCAGCAGCTTATTAGCGAATATAGATACGCAGTATTTT
TRBJ2-5,TRBV3-1/TRBV3-2,.,.,14,CASTLIQGQETQYF,TGTGCCAGCACCCTAATACAGGGTCAAGAGACCCAGTACTTC
TRBJ2-5,TRBV25-1,TRBD1,few,15,CASSGDRVYVETQYF,TGTGCCAGCAGTGGAGACAGGGTATACGTTGAGACCCAGTACTTC
TRBJ2-2,TRBV10-2,.,.,14,CASSDRGYTGELFF,TGCGCCAGCAGTGACAGGGGATACACCGGGGAGCTGTTTTTT
TRBJ1-4,TRBV19,.,.,15,CASIQRQARGEKLFF,TGTGCCAGTATCCAGCGACAGGCTAGAGGTGAAAAACTGTTTTTT
TRBJ1-6,TRBV6-5,.,.,13,CASSYTYNSPLHF,TGTGCCAGCAGTTACACATATAATTCACCCCTCCACTTT
TRBJ2-3,TRBV6-2/TRBV6-3,.,.,15,CASSYLTGSTDTQYF,TGTGCCAGCAGTTACTTAACAGGGAGCACAGATACGCAGTATTTT
TRBJ2-3,TRBV11-3,.,.,14,CASSLSRDGHTQYF,TGTGCCAGCAGCTTATCCAGGGATGGGCATACGCAGTATTTT
TRBJ1-2,TRBV19,.,.,16,CASSIGFSGFNYGYTF,TGTGCCAGTAGTATAGGTTTTTCGGGATTTAACTATGGCTACACCTTC
TRBJ2-2,TRBV12-2,.,.,16,CASRLAQAGPTGELFF,TGTGCAAGTCGCTTAGCGCAAGCGGGACCCACCGGGGAGCTGTTTTTT
TRBJ1-2,TRBV28,.,.,14,CASSLETLGGGYTF,TGTGCCAGCAGTTTAGAGACCCTCGGGGGGGGCTACACCTTC
TRBJ2-5,TRBV19,TRBD2,.,15,CASSIGGLAMETQYF,TGTGCCAGTAGTATAGGAGGACTAGCTATGGAGACCCAGTACTTC
TRBJ2-5,TRBV12-3/TRBV12-4,.,once,13,CASSFRVWETQYF,TGTGCCAGCAGTTTCCGAGTTTGGGAGACCCAGTACTTC
TRBJ1-1,TRBV11-2,.,few,15,CASSLDYGGTPGAFF,TGTGCCAGCAGCTTAGATTACGGGGGGACCCCAGGAGCTTTCTTT
TRBJ2-3,TRBV9,TRBD2,.,16,CASSPQLAGGTDTQYF,TGTGCCAGCAGCCCCCAACTAGCGGGGGGCACAGATACGCAGTATTTT
TRBJ1-6,TRBV18,TRBD1,.,15,CASSTGTGDYSPLHF,TGTGCCAGCTCAACCGGGACAGGAGATTATTCACCCCTCCACTTT
TRBJ2-5,TRBV9,TRBD2,.,14,CASSISGRWETQYF,TGTGCCAGCAGCATTAGCGGGAGATGGGAGACCCAGTACTTC
TRBJ2-7,TRBV30,TRBD1,.,15,CAWSNSGTGAYEQYF,TGTGCCTGGAGTAATTCGGGGACAGGAGCCTACGAGCAGTACTTC
TRBJ2-1,TRBV5-5,TRBD2,.,14,CASSLGLAGAEQFF,TGTGCCAGCAGCTTGGGACTAGCGGGGGCTGAGCAGTTCTTC
TRBJ2-1,TRBV5-1,.,.,13,CASKGVSYNEQFF,TGCGCCAGCAAAGGGGTGTCCTACAATGAGCAGTTCTTC
TRBJ1-2,TRBV28,.,.,13,CASSDPGYYGYTF,TGTGCCAGCAGTGACCCCGGGTACTATGGCTACACCTTC
TRBJ2-1,TRBV7-3,.,.,14,CASSLSGRGGEQFF,TGTGCCAGCAGCTTAAGTGGTCGAGGTGGGGAGCAGTTCTTC
TRBJ1-4,TRBV19,.,.,16,CASSSRRGPAPGGLFF,TGTGCCAGTAGTTCCAGGCGAGGGCCAGCTCCCGGAGGGCTGTTTTTT
TRBJ1-2,TRBV7-3,.,.,14,CASRLSGTNGGYTF,TGTGCCAGCAGATTATCCGGGACAAATGGTGGCTACACCTTC
TRBJ2-5,TRBV7-3,.,.,15,CASSSYPQGWETQYF,TGTGCCAGCAGCTCCTACCCTCAGGGTTGGGAGACCCAGTACTTC
TRBJ1-1,TRBV6-2/TRBV6-3,TRBD1,.,15,CASSYRQGANTEAFF,TGTGCCAGCAGTTATCGTCAGGGGGCTAACACTGAAGCTTTCTTT
TRBJ2-2,TRBV10-3,.,.,15,CAISDTRRDTGELFF,TGTGCCATCAGCGACACTAGGAGGGACACCGGGGAGCTGTTTTTT
TRBJ2-3,TRBV5-1,TRBD2,.,15,CASRFSGGASDTQYF,TGCGCCAGCAGGTTTAGCGGGGGGGCATCAGATACGCAGTATTTT
TRBJ1-2,TRBV27,TRBD1,.,14,CASRSTGDNYGYTF,TGTGCCAGCAGGTCGACAGGGGACAACTATGGCTACACCTTC
TRBJ2-5,TRBV3-1/TRBV3-2,.,few,12,CASSHGQETQYF,TGTGCCAGCAGCCACGGTCAAGAGACCCAGTACTTC
TRBJ2-3,TRBV7-6,.,once,18,CASHQGGGRALSTDTQYF,TGTGCCAGCCACCAAGGGGGGGGCCGGGCGTTAAGCACAGATACGCAGTATTTT
TRBJ1-2,TRBV5-1,TRBD1,.,15,CASSWGTGSNYGYTF,TGCGCCAGCAGCTGGGGGACAGGGTCGAACTATGGCTACACCTTC
TRBJ1-1,TRBV6-5,TRBD1,.,13,CAIQQGANTEAFF,TGTGCCATCCAACAGGGGGCGAACACTGAAGCTTTCTTT
TRBJ1-4,TRBV10-3,.,.,13,CAISEGAGEKLFF,TGTGCCATCAGTGAGGGGGCAGGGGAAAAACTGTTTTTT
TRBJ2-1,TRBV5-6,TRBD1,.,16,CASSLGQGANLIALFF,TGTGCCAGCAGCTTGGGACAGGGGGCAAACTTAATTGCTCTGTTCTTC
TRBJ2-5,TRBV11-3,.,.,14,CASSHGGARETQYF,TGTGCCAGCAGCCATGGGGGGGCGAGAGAGACCCAGTACTTC
TRBJ2-2,TRBV7-2,TRBD1,.,16,CASSPRGGQDTGELFF,TGTGCCAGCAGCCCACGAGGGGGCCAAGACACCGGGGAGCTGTTTTTT
TRBJ1-6,TRBV18,TRBD1,few,15,CASSYGTAYNSPLHF,TGTGCCAGCTCCTACGGGACAGCCTATAATTCACCCCTCCACTTT
TRBJ2-3,TRBV14,.,.,18,CASSQDREGGLYTDTQYF,TGTGCCAGCAGCCAAGACAGGGAAGGGGGACTATACACAGATACGCAGTATTTT